One sample yielded the 16 T cell receptor beta chains listed below, sequenced in a study of blood T cell repertoires in COVID-19. TCRdb's table, derived via immunoSEQ multiplex PCR, lists solely in-frame clones and lacks some. The data show about 50,000 clones, with approximately 89% seen just once and approximately 11% held by the top ten. Source material: peripheral blood. The receptors were sampled from a human donor with active COVID-19. The donor label of this sample is uncertain.

The rearrangement joins TRBV7-6 to TRBJ2-5; a weak D match, TRBD1 (5 bases). The CDR3 contains 15 residues. CDR1 is SGHVS, CDR2 FNYEAQ, per germline. Between the trimmed V and J ends, which lost 5 bases and 2 bases, there was a span of 15 bases. The CDR3 spells CASSVRTSPQETQYF. DNA for the CDR3: TGTGCCAGCAGCGTCCGGACATCCCCTCAAGAGACCCAGTACTTC.

The chain employs TRBV3-1 (or the pseudogene TRBV3-2) and TRBJ2-3; D may be TRBD1 (5 bases). V was trimmed by 6 bases and J by 7 bases, leaving 14 bases between them. In germline, CDR1 is LGHDT, CDR2 YNNKEL (reference sequence). The CDR3 consists of 13 residues. CDR3 amino acids: CASRIRGQNTQYF. DNA for the CDR3: TGTGCCAGCAGAATACGAGGACAAAATACGCAGTATTTT.

The J gene is TRBJ1-4, the V gene TRBV5-1, with 8 bases lining up with TRBD1. V shed 0 bases and J 7 bases; nucleotides not matched to a gene: 8. The CDR3 sequence is 16 residues long. CDR1 SGHRS and CDR2 YFSETQ come from the germline V gene. CDR3 bases: TGCGCCAGCAGCTTGGGCCAGGGGGCGGTCTTTGAAAAACTGTTTTTT. Translating gives CASSLGQGAVFEKLFF.

The V and J genes are TRBV19 and TRBJ1-4; TRBD1 aligns across 11 bases. Trimming at V came to 3 bases and at J to 8 bases, leaving 5 bases not matched to a gene. This CDR3 spans 15 amino acids. The germline V gene has CDR1 LNHDA and CDR2 SQIVND (reference sequence). CDR3 nucleotides: TGTGCCAGTAGTATGAGGACAGGGGGCGGCGAAAAACTGTTTTTT. Translation: CASSMRTGGGEKLFF.

V is TRBV19 and J is TRBJ1-1, with 7 bases lining up with TRBD1. Germline trimming cut 7 bases from V and 3 bases from J; bases unmatched to any gene: 8. This CDR3 is built from 14 residues. In germline, CDR1 is LNHDA, CDR2 SQIVND (reference sequence). The CDR3 DNA sequence: TGTGCCAGTAAGAACAGGGGATTATACACTGAAGCTTTCTTT. Its protein product is CASKNRGLYTEAFF.

This CDR3 reads CASSTEQGTEQFF. The CDR3, as DNA: TGTGCCAGTAGTACAGAACAGGGGACTGAGCAGTTCTTC. The chain combines TRBV19 with TRBJ2-1, with 7 bases lining up with TRBD1. The CDR3 spans 13 residues. Germline V gene sequence: CDR1 LNHDA, CDR2 SQIVND (reference sequence). The ends lost 4 bases at V and 9 bases at J; junction bases unmatched: 6.

This chain uses TRBV1 with TRBJ2-1; the table's TRBD2 call for D was not verified on the DNA. TRBV1 is deemed a pseudogene. This CDR3 region has 20 residues. CDR3 sequence reads: CTSSQVLGTSGRSSYNEQFF. The CDR3 DNA sequence: TGCACCAGCAGCCAAGTGTTGGGGACTAGCGGGAGAAGCTCCTACAATGAGCAGTTCTTC.

This clone was recorded only once. The chain carries TRBV18 and TRBJ2-3, with 10 bases identical to TRBD2. The ends lost 4 bases at V and 2 bases at J; junction bases unmatched: 9. CDR1 is KGHSH, CDR2 LQKENI, per germline. The CDR3 runs to 17 residues. The chain's CDR3 is CASSLTQTSGYTDTQYF. The CDR3, as DNA: TGTGCCAGCTCACTAACACAGACTAGCGGGTACACAGATACGCAGTATTTT.

The genes are TRBV28 and TRBJ2-7, with 9 positions matching TRBD1. The germline gives CDR1 MDHEN, CDR2 SYDVKM. The CDR3 is 14 residues long. V gave up 7 bases and J gave up 5 bases; unmatched junction bases: 9. CDR3 amino acids: CASTLGDRVHEQYF. The CDR3 nucleotides read TGTGCCAGCACCTTAGGGGACAGGGTTCACGAGCAGTACTTC.

Written as DNA, the CDR3 is TGTGCCAGCGGACTAGCTCGTGTCAATGAGCAGTTCTTC. Protein: CASGLARVNEQFF. The chain uses TRBV2 and TRBJ2-1; TRBD2 aligns across 8 bases. The CDR3 extends over 13 amino acids. Losses at the gene ends were 8 bases for V and 6 bases for J; bases not matched to a gene: 6. The germline V gene encodes CDR1 SNHLY and CDR2 FYNNEI.

As concerns this clone: The same CDR3 can be traced to other DNA sequences in this sample. The CDR3 loop is CASSEGDRRYEQYF. DNA of the CDR3: TGTGCCAGCAGTGAAGGGGACAGGCGGTACGAGCAGTACTTC. The V and J genes are TRBV6-1 and TRBJ2-7, with 8 bases fitting TRBD1. With 1 base clipped from V and 4 bases from J, the junction kept 3 bases outside the gene matches. The CDR3 covers 14 residues. Germline CDR1 reads MNHNS; CDR2 reads SASEGT.

The rearrangement joins TRBV3-1 (or the pseudogene TRBV3-2) to TRBJ1-5; D is undetermined. This CDR3 region has 14 residues. Trimming cost V 4 bases and J 10 bases, with 17 bases left between them. The germline gives CDR1 LGHDT, CDR2 YNNKEL (reference sequence). The CDR3 region is CASSLLAGKGPQHF. CDR3 bases: TGTGCCAGCAGCCTTTTGGCGGGTAAAGGACCCCAGCATTTT.

The genes are TRBV5-4 and TRBJ2-5; TRBD1 matches 8 bases. V lost 9 bases and J lost 5; bases outside the gene matches: 9. The CDR3 length is 13 residues. In germline, CDR1 is SGHNT, CDR2 YYREEE (reference sequence). In DNA, the CDR3 is TGTGCCACCAACGACAGGGGAGGCGAGACCCAGTACTTC. Its protein is CATNDRGGETQYF.

The V and J genes are TRBV11-3 and TRBJ2-5; TRBD2 agrees at 7 bases. The V and J ends lost 5 bases and 9 bases, in that order; junction bases with no gene match: 12. Germline CDR1 is SGHNT and CDR2 is YENEEA. The CDR3 runs 14 residues. DNA of the CDR3: TGTGCCAGCAGCGAACACGGGACTAAAGACGCCCAGTACTTC. This codes for CASSEHGTKDAQYF. Based on the CDR3 plus reference TRBV11-3 and TRBJ2-5, the full variable domain is EAGVVQSPRYKIIEKKQPVAFWCNPISGHNTLYWYLQNLGQGPELLIRYENEEAVDDSQLPKDRFSAERLKGVDSTLKIQPAELGDSAVYLCASSEHGTKDAQYFGPGTRLLVL.

The chain joins TRBV30 to TRBJ1-2; TRBD1 might be the D (6 bases). In germline, CDR1 is GTSNPN, CDR2 SVGIG (reference sequence). CDR3 length: 14 amino acids. V lost 3 bases to trimming and J lost 3 bases, with 14 bases between them. CDR3 residues: CAWRAGPGDYGYTF. The CDR3 coding sequence is TGTGCCTGGAGAGCTGGACCAGGGGACTATGGCTACACCTTC.

The J gene is TRBJ1-2, the V gene TRBV3-1 (or the pseudogene TRBV3-2), with D possibly TRBD1 on 5 matching bases. Trimming removed 6 bases at V and 4 bases at J, with 9 bases between. CDR3 length: 12 residues. Germline loops: CDR1 LGHDT, CDR2 YNNKEL (reference sequence). The CDR3 DNA reads TGTGCCAGCAGGGGACTAGGCTATGGCTACACCTTC. The encoded protein is CASRGLGYGYTF.